This T cell receptor (beta chain) was profiled in a study of T cell responses to AZD1222 COVID-19 vaccine. The germline CDR1 and CDR2 sequences are SEHNR and FQNEAQ (reference sequence). The V end was cut by 1 base, the J end by 5 bases, with 14 bases between. This CDR3 is built from 16 residues. Generated by immunoSEQ multiplex PCR, the TCRdb table keeps only in-frame clones and is missing some. The data contain 78,000 or so clones, over 70% of them singletons. Sequencing was performed on peripheral blood, taken 28 days after the second AZD1222 dose. The sequence was obtained from an adult who received the AZD1222 COVID-19 vaccine. The V and J genes are TRBV7-9 and TRBJ2-2; D is perhaps TRBD1 (5 bases). CDR3 in amino acids: CASSLVGQGWTGELFF. CDR3 in DNA: TGTGCCAGCAGCTTAGTTGGGCAGGGATGGACCGGGGAGCTGTTTTTT.